This T cell receptor (beta chain) stems from a study of response to subunit inactivated influenza vaccine. Regarding the study as a whole: Seasonal influenza vaccination, on each occasion, was suggested by the authors to recruit few new T cells.

Germline values: CDR1 KGHDR, CDR2 SFDVKD. V dropped 6 bases and J dropped 5 bases, with 14 bases sitting between them. The CDR3 runs to 14 residues. TCRdb re-analysed the RT-PCR reads in MiXCR, keeping a single row per CDR3 protein. The data show about 570,000 distinct CDR3 sequences, about 11% seen once. A remark on this clonotype: Its antigen is unknown.

These data are also associated with another study on T cells expressing NK-cell markers. That work adds: The authors made TCR beta cDNA libraries by 5'RACE template switching. This switching added a universal primer site and UMIs. Researchers got TCR beta repertoires out of sorted CD3+CD56+NKG2C+, CD3+CD56+NKG2C- and CD3+CD56-NKG2C+ T cells. In a handful of donors, dominant CD3+CD56+NKG2C+ clones formed roughly 1.0-8% of CD8+ cells.

The sequencing used PBMCs from blood, collected on the day of vaccination. The chain carries TRBV24-1 and TRBJ2-3; possibly TRBD2 for D (5 bases). The clonotype originates from a man aged 50-59 years who received an inactivated influenza vaccine. In DNA, the CDR3 is TGTGCCACCAGTCCAACGGAGCGGCGAGATACGCAGTATTTT. Amino acids: CATSPTERRDTQYF.